This T cell receptor beta chain is drawn from a study of blood T cell repertoires in COVID-19. About the research overall: Samples came from the United States, Italy and Spain, spanning acute and convalescent COVID-19. Nucleic acid was either cDNA or gDNA, and it came from T cells, B-cell-depleted T cells, or PBMCs.

V dropped 1 base and J dropped 2 bases, with 13 bases sitting between them. Germline assignment: CDR1 SGHNT and CDR2 YYREEE (reference sequence). There are 15 residues in the CDR3. As originally analysed: Scientists estimated how many nucleated cells there were by amplifying reference gene primers. Data came from immunoSEQ multiplex PCR; TCRdb stores just in-frame clones and leaves some out. D and trimming were read from the DNA, whereas the V and J calls and clone size are those reported in that table. This repertoire shows about 200,000 clones, 88% found once; its top ten account for under 2%. V is TRBV5-4 and J is TRBJ2-7; the D gene is possibly TRBD1 (5 bases). This sequence originates from a man between 18 and 35 years old with active or convalescent COVID-19. The specimen was peripheral blood. The CDR3 spells CASSLWGMGTYEQYF. The CDR3 region has the DNA TGTGCCAGCAGCTTGTGGGGCATGGGGACCTACGAGCAGTACTTC.